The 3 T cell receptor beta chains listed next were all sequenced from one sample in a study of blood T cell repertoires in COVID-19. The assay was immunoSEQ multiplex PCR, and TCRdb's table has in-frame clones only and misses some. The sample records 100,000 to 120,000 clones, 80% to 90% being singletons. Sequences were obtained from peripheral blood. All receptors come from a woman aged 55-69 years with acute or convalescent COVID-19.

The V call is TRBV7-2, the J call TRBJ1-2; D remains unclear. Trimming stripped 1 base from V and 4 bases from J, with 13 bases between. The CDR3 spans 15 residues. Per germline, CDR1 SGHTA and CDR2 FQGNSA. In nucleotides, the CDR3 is TGTGCCAGCAGCTTAGGGGCGGGATCAGTCTATGGCTACACCTTC. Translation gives CASSLGAGSVYGYTF. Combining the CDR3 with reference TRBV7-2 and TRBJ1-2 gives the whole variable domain GAGVSQSPSNKVTEKGKDVELRCDPISGHTALYWYRQSLGQGLEFLIYFQGNSAPDKSGLPSDRFSAERTGGSVSTLTIQRTQQEDSAVYLCASSLGAGSVYGYTFGSGTRLTVV.

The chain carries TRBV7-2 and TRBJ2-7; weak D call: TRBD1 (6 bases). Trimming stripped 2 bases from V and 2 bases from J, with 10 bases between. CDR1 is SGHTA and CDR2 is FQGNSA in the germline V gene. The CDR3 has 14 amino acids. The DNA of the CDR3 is TGTGCCAGCAGCTTAAACAGGGACACCTACGAGCAGTACTTC. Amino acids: CASSLNRDTYEQYF.

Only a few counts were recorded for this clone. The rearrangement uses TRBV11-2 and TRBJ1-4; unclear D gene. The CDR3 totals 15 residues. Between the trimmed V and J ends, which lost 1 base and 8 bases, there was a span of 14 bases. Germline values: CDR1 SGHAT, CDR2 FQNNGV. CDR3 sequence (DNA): TGTGCCAGCAGCTTAGCGCCGCAGGCCAGAGAAAAACTGTTTTTT. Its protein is CASSLAPQAREKLFF.